These T cell receptor beta chains were read from a single sample in a study of cytotoxic CD8 clonotypes in ibrutinib-treated CLL. Only in-frame clones appear in the TCRdb table, and some are missing; sequencing was by immunoSEQ multiplex PCR. The sample lists roughly 18,000 clones, over 75% occurring once. The sequencing used PBMCs, collected before ibrutinib treatment. The receptor source for this set is a human donor with chronic lymphocytic leukemia. The CDR3 runs from the conserved cysteine through the conserved F or W. A D gene is named only where the DNA matches it firmly. The listing skips clone size in some rows; elsewhere it reads once, few, many or a size class.

D	V	J	size	CDR3	DNA
NA	TRBV7-9	TRBJ1-2	once	CASSFSGLGYTF	TGTGCCAGCAGCTTCTCAGGGCTCGGCTACACCTTC
TRBD1	TRBV7-6	TRBJ1-1	NA	CASSTRRQGAENTEAFF	TGTGCCAGCAGCACTAGACGACAGGGGGCAGAGAACACTGAAGCTTTCTTT
NA	TRBV4-3	TRBJ1-6	NA	CASSQDVGAITALHF	TGCGCCAGCAGCCAAGATGTGGGGGCTATTACAGCCCTCCACTTT
NA	TRBV6-6	TRBJ1-2	NA	CASNGQGYGYTF	TGTGCCAGCAATGGGCAGGGCTATGGCTACACCTTC
NA	TRBV5-4	TRBJ2-1	NA	CASSLALGGGLYNEQFF	TGTGCCAGCAGCTTGGCTCTTGGGGGGGGGCTCTACAATGAGCAGTTCTTC
NA	TRBV28	TRBJ2-2	NA	CASSLGLGSPTGELFF	TGTGCCAGCAGTTTAGGACTGGGCAGTCCCACCGGGGAGCTGTTTTTT
TRBD1	TRBV15	TRBJ2-7	NA	CATSRNLGQGNEQYF	TGTGCCACCAGCAGAAACCTGGGACAGGGGAACGAGCAGTACTTC
NA	TRBV7-3	TRBJ2-2	NA	CASSLYNTGELFF	TGTGCCAGCAGTTTATATAACACCGGGGAGCTGTTTTTT
TRBD1	TRBV6-6	TRBJ1-5	NA	CASSLDRDDQPQHF	TGTGCCAGCAGTCTCGACAGGGACGATCAGCCCCAGCATTTT
NA	TRBV5-6	TRBJ1-3	NA	CASSLGVSLSGNTIYF	TGTGCCAGCAGCTTGGGGGTTTCTCTCTCTGGAAACACCATATATTTT
TRBD2	TRBV10-2	TRBJ2-1	NA	CASRTSGGNNEQFF	TGCGCCAGCAGAACTAGCGGGGGGAACAATGAGCAGTTCTTC
NA	TRBV6-5	TRBJ2-7	few	CASSYSFLRAYEQYF	TGTGCCAGCAGTTACTCGTTTCTCAGGGCCTACGAGCAGTACTTC
NA	TRBV2	TRBJ2-3	NA	CASSASAGTDTQYF	TGTGCCAGCAGTGCGAGTGCTGGCACAGATACGCAGTATTTT
TRBD1	TRBV5-1	TRBJ2-2	NA	CASSRTGVGTGELFF	TGCGCCAGCAGCAGGACAGGGGTCGGCACCGGGGAGCTGTTTTTT
NA	TRBV18	TRBJ1-1	NA	CASSPHARGTEAFF	TGTGCCAGCTCACCACATGCCAGGGGCACTGAAGCTTTCTTT
NA	TRBV9	TRBJ1-2	NA	CASSVAPSGYGYTF	TGTGCCAGCAGCGTCGCCCCGTCGGGGTATGGCTACACCTTC
TRBD2	TRBV11-2	TRBJ2-5	NA	CASSLDDPIGLAGFVETQYF	TGTGCCAGCAGCTTAGATGACCCGATCGGGCTAGCGGGGTTCGTAGAGACCCAGTACTTC
TRBD1	TRBV6-6	TRBJ1-1	few	CASSPDRGEAFF	TGTGCCAGCAGCCCGGACAGGGGAGAAGCTTTCTTT
NA	TRBV6-6	TRBJ1-2	NA	CASSYSVQGLDGYTF	TGTGCCAGCAGTTACTCAGTACAGGGACTGGATGGCTACACCTTC
NA	TRBV19	TRBJ1-3	NA	CASSGTLTSGNTIYF	TGTGCCAGTAGTGGGACACTGACCTCTGGAAACACCATATATTTT
NA	TRBV18	TRBJ1-6	NA	CASSERQRYSPLHF	TGTGCCAGCTCAGAGAGACAGCGTTATTCACCCCTCCACTTT
NA	TRBV5-6	TRBJ1-2	NA	CASSSWTAGYTF	TGTGCCAGCAGCTCTTGGACGGCTGGCTACACCTTC
NA	TRBV30	TRBJ2-2	NA	CAWSPSSGELFF	TGTGCCTGGAGCCCCTCATCTGGGGAGCTGTTTTTT
NA	TRBV9	TRBJ2-2	NA	CASSVEQGVGTGELFF	TGTGCCAGCAGCGTAGAACAGGGAGTTGGCACCGGGGAGCTGTTTTTT
NA	TRBV5-1	TRBJ2-7	NA	CASSPGHRDSYEQYF	TGCGCCAGCAGCCCGGGTCACAGGGACTCCTACGAGCAGTACTTC
NA	TRBV6-5	TRBJ1-5	NA	CASRIRIYSNQPQHF	TGTGCCAGCAGGATCAGGATCTATAGCAATCAGCCCCAGCATTTT
TRBD1	TRBV28	TRBJ1-5	once	CASSRRGQPYSNQPQHF	TGTGCCAGCAGTAGAAGGGGACAGCCATATAGCAATCAGCCCCAGCATTTT
NA	TRBV5-1	TRBJ1-1	NA	CASSYFDSQNPIEAFF	TGCGCCAGCAGTTACTTCGACAGCCAAAACCCTATTGAAGCTTTCTTT
TRBD1	TRBV12-5	TRBJ1-2	NA	CASGSSRDRGSYGYTF	TGTGCTAGTGGTTCCTCTCGGGACAGGGGTTCCTATGGCTACACCTTC
TRBD1	TRBV28	TRBJ2-3	NA	CASSSTTFKTGTKLITDTQYF	TGTGCCAGCAGTTCCACGACTTTTAAGACAGGGACGAAACTAATCACAGATACGCAGTATTTT
NA	TRBV18	TRBJ1-4	NA	CASSPGVGAGQKLFF	TGTGCCAGCTCACCAGGGGTTGGGGCTGGGCAAAAACTGTTTTTT
TRBD1	TRBV7-6	TRBJ2-5	NA	CASSLDPGQGQWETQYF	TGTGCCAGCAGCTTAGATCCGGGACAGGGGCAATGGGAGACCCAGTACTTC
NA	TRBV4-1	TRBJ1-2	few	CASSPTSGAYYGYTF	TGCGCCAGCAGCCCCACCTCGGGGGCCTACTATGGCTACACCTTC
TRBD1	TRBV6-1	TRBJ2-4	NA	CASSEGTGNYIQYF	TGTGCCAGCAGTGAGGGGACAGGGAATTACATTCAGTACTTC
NA	TRBV14	TRBJ1-1	NA	CASRQLLQGLNTEAFF	TGTGCCAGCAGACAGCTACTACAGGGATTGAACACTGAAGCTTTCTTT
NA	TRBV11-2	TRBJ2-5	NA	CASSFQGRWNQETQYF	TGTGCCAGCAGCTTCCAAGGGCGGTGGAACCAAGAGACCCAGTACTTC
NA	TRBV27	TRBJ1-1	medium-sized	CASSFNRPNTEAFF	TGTGCCAGCAGTTTTAATCGACCGAACACTGAAGCTTTCTTT
NA	TRBV7-9	TRBJ2-7	NA	CASSLGVYEQYF	TGTGCCAGCAGCTTAGGTGTATACGAGCAGTACTTC
NA	TRBV18	TRBJ2-2	NA	CASSPQFNTGELFF	TGTGCCAGCTCACCACAATTTAACACCGGGGAGCTGTTTTTT
TRBD1	TRBV11-1	TRBJ1-6	NA	CASSSTPDRAYNSPLHF	TGTGCCAGCAGCTCCACACCGGACAGGGCTTATAATTCACCCCTCCACTTT
TRBD1	TRBV28	TRBJ2-2	NA	CASRHRGNTGELFF	TGTGCCAGCAGGCACAGGGGGAACACCGGGGAGCTGTTTTTT
NA	TRBV2	TRBJ2-7	NA	CASSSGRALEQYF	TGTGCCAGCAGTTCCGGCAGGGCTCTCGAGCAGTACTTC
NA	TRBV9	TRBJ2-1	NA	CASSPQGLSYNEQFF	TGTGCCAGCAGCCCCCAGGGGTTATCCTACAATGAGCAGTTCTTC
TRBD2	TRBV10-3	TRBJ2-3	few	CAILSGRGAGVDTQYF	TGTGCCATCCTTAGCGGGCGAGGGGCAGGTGTGGATACGCAGTATTTT
NA	TRBV6-4	TRBJ2-3	NA	CASSDSNPTDTQYF	TGTGCCAGCAGTGACTCAAACCCCACAGATACGCAGTATTTT
TRBD2	TRBV4-2	TRBJ2-5	NA	CASSRVGGKETQYF	TGTGCCAGCAGTAGGGTCGGGGGGAAAGAGACCCAGTACTTC
NA	TRBV28	TRBJ2-7	NA	CASSLLQGEQYF	TGTGCCAGCAGTTTATTACAGGGAGAGCAGTACTTC
NA	TRBV28	TRBJ1-1	NA	CASSEALKGVAFF	TGTGCCAGCAGTGAGGCCTTAAAAGGGGTTGCTTTCTTT
NA	TRBV6-6	TRBJ1-4	NA	CASSEGNEKLFF	TGTGCCAGCAGTGAGGGTAATGAAAAACTGTTTTTT
NA	TRBV27	TRBJ1-2	NA	CASSLRLADNYGYTF	TGTGCCAGCAGTTTACGGTTGGCCGATAACTATGGCTACACCTTC
TRBD1	TRBV5-1	TRBJ2-7	once	CASSFPDRAYEQYF	TGCGCCAGCAGCTTCCCAGACAGGGCTTACGAGCAGTACTTC
NA	TRBV10-1	TRBJ1-6	NA	CASSDRAYNSPLHF	TGCGCCAGCAGTGACAGGGCCTATAATTCACCCCTCCACTTT
NA	TRBV7-2	TRBJ2-7	NA	CASSYRGGGIDEQYF	TGTGCCAGCAGCTACAGGGGCGGGGGGATCGACGAGCAGTACTTC
NA	TRBV4-1	TRBJ2-1	NA	CASSQDRGSSYNEQFF	TGCGCCAGCAGCCAAGATCGTGGGAGCTCCTATAATGAGCAGTTCTTC
NA	TRBV4-3	TRBJ1-2	NA	CASSLEGTNVLGYTF	TGCGCCAGCAGCCTAGAAGGGACAAACGTATTGGGCTACACCTTC